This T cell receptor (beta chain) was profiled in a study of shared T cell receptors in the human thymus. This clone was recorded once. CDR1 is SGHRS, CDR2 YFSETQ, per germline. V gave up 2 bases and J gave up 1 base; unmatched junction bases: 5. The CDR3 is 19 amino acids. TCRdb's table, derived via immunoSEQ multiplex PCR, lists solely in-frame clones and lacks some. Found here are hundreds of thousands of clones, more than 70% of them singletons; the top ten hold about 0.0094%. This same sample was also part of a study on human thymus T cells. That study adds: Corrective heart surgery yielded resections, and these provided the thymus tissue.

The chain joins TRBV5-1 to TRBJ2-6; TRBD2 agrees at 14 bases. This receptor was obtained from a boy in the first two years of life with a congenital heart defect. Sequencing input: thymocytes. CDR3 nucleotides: TGCGCCAGCAGCTTACGGGGACTAGCGGGAGTATCTGGGGCCAACGTCCTGACTTTC. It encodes CASSLRGLAGVSGANVLTF. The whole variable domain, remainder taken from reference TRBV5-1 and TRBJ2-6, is KAGVTQTPRYLIKTRGQQVTLSCSPISGHRSVSWYQQTPGQGLQFLFEYFSETQRNKGNFPGRFSGRQFSNSRSEMNVSTLELGDSALYLCASSLRGLAGVSGANVLTFGAGSRLTVL.